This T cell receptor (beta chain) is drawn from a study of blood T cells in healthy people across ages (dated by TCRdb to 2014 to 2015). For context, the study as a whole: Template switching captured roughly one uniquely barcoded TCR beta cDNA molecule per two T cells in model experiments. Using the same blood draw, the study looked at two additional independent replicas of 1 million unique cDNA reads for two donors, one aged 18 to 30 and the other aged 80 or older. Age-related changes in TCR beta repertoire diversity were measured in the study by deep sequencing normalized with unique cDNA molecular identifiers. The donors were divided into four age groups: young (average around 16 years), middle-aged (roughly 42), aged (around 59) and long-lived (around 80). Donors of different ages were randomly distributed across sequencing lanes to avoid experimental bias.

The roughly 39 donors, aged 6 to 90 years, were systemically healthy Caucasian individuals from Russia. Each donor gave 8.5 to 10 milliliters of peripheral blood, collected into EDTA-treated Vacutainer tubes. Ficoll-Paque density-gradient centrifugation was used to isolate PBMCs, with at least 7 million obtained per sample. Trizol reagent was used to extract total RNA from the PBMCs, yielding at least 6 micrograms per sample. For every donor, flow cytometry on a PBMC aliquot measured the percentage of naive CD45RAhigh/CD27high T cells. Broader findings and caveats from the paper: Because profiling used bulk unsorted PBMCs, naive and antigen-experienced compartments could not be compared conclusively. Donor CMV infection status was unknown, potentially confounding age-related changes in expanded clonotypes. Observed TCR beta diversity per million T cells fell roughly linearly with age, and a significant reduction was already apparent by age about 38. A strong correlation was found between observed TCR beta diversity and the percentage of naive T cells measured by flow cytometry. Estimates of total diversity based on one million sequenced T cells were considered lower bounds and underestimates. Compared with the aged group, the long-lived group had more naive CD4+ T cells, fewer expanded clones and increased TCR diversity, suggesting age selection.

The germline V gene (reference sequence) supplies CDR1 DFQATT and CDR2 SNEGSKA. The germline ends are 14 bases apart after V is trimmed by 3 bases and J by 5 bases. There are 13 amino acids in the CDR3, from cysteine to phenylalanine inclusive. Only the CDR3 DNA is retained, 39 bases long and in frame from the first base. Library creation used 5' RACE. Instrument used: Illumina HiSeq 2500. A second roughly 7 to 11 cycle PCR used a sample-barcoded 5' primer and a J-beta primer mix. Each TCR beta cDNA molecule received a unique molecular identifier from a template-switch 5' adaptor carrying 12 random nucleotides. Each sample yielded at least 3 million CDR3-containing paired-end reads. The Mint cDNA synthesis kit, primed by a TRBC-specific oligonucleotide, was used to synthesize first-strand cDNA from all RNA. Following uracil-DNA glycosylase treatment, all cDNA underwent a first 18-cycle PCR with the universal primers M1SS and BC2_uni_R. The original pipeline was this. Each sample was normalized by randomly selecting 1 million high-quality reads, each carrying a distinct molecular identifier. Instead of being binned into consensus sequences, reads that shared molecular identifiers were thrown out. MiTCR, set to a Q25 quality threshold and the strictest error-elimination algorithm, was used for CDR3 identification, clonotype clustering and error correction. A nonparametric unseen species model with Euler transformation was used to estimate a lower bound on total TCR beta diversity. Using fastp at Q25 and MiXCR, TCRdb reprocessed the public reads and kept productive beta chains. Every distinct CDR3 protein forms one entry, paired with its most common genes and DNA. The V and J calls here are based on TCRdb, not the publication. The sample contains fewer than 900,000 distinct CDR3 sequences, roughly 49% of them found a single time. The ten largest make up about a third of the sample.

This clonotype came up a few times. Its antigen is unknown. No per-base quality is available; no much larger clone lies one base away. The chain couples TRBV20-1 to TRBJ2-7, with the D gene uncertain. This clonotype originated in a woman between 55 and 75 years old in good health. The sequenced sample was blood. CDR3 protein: CSASKGPTDEQYF. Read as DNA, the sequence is TGCAGTGCTAGTAAGGGTCCTACGGACGAGCAGTACTTC.